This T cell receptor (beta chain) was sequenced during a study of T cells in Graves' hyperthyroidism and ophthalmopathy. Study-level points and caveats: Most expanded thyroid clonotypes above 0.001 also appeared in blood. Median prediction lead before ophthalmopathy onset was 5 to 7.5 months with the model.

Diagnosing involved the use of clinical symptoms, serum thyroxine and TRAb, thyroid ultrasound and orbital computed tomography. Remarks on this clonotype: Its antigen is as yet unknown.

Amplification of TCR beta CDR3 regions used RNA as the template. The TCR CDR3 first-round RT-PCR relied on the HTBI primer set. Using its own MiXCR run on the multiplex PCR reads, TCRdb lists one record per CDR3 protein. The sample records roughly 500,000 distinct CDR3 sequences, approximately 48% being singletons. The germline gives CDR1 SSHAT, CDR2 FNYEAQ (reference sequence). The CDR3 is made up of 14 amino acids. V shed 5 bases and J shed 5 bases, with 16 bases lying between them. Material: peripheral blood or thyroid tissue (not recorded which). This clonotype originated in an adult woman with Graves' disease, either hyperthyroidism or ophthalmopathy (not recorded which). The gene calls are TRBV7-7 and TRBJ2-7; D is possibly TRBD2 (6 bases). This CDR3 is CASSEGPGVHEQYF. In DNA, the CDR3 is TGTGCCAGCAGCGAGGGTCCGGGAGTCCACGAGCAGTACTTC. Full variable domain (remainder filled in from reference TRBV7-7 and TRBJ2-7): GAGVSQSPRYKVTKRGQDVTLRCDPISSHATLYWYQQALGQGPEFLTYFNYEAQPDKSGLPSDRFSAERPEGSISTLTIQRTEQRDSAMYRCASSEGPGVHEQYFGPGTRLTVT.